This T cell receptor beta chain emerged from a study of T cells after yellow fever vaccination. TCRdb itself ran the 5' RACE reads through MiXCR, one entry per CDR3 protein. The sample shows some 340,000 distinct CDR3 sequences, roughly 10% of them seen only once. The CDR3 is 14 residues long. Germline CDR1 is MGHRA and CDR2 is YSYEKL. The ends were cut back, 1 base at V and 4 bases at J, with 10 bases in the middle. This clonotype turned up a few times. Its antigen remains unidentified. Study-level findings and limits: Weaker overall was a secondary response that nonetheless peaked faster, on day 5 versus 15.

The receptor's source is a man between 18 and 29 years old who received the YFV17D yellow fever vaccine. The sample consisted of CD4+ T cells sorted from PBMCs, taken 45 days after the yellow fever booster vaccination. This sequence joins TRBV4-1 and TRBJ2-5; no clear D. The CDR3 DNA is TGCGCCAGCAGCCAAGTGGTAGATTCAGAGACCCAGTACTTC. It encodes CASSQVVDSETQYF.